Given below is one T cell receptor beta chain in context. Its specificity is unknown. The data stem from a study of shared clonotypes between healthy human individuals. Germline trimming cut 6 bases from V and 9 bases from J; bases unmatched to any gene: 6. The CDR3 is 15 amino acids. In germline, CDR1 is MNHEY, CDR2 SVGAGI. Study-level findings and limits: Sorted-subset sequencing was shown by rarefaction to be incomplete despite large depth. On the whole, naive subsets had larger estimated richness than memory subsets had. Around 4.7% was the fraction of naive CD4 clonotypes found shared across several donors. Some clonotypes were shared by all four sorted-subset donors, while others were not shared. The non-shared ones had lower generation probabilities than the shared ones.

The repertoire was sequenced with immunoSEQ multiplex PCR; TCRdb's copy has only in-frame clones and lacks some. The sample has approximately 2,300,000 clones, about 90% seen once; the top ten hold around 0.38%. The V call is TRBV6-5, the J call TRBJ2-4; 15 nucleotides match TRBD2. The sample consisted of naive CD4+ T cells from PBMCs. Subset specified: CD45RA+ positively selected. The sequence derives from a man younger than 35 in good health. Some clones in this sample may be carry-over from other donors' samples. CDR3 loop: CASRGLAGGEAIQYF. The DNA for the CDR3 is TGTGCCAGCAGGGGACTAGCGGGAGGAGAGGCCATTCAGTACTTC.